Listed below are T cell receptor beta chains from one sample, sequenced in a study of siplizumab effects on memory and regulatory T cells. Here immunoSEQ multiplex PCR was the method, and the copy in TCRdb shows in-frame clones only, minus some. This table holds 70,000 to 90,000 clones, around 90% found once. Material: CD4+ T cells sorted from blood. The receptor set was obtained from a human donor in good health. CDR3s leave out the opening cysteine and the closing phenylalanine or tryptophan.

j_call	v_call	cdr3_length	cdr3_aa
TRBJ1-1	TRBV7-9	7	ASSSDPF
TRBJ2-2	TRBV19	15	ASRSGTGGLGTGELF
TRBJ2-1	TRBV5-1	12	ASSLGGAYNEQF
TRBJ1-2	TRBV5-1	12	ASSLDGGIDGYT
TRBJ2-6	TRBV11-1	14	ASSLSRGAGANVLT
TRBJ2-7	TRBV18	13	ASSPTGGRSYEQY
TRBJ2-7	TRBV11-3	16	ASSLGLGGDWSSYEQY
TRBJ2-7	TRBV11-2	15	ASSPGLAGASRYEQY
TRBJ1-2	TRBV7-9	11	ASSLRQGHGYT
TRBJ1-1	TRBV19	10	ASTNYRAEAF
TRBJ2-1	TRBV27	10	ASTQQGGEQF
TRBJ2-3	TRBV5-1	10	ASSSSTDTQY
TRBJ2-7	TRBV21-1	16	ASSLPGLAGEPSYEQY
TRBJ2-6	TRBV10-1	14	ASSGTGSSGANVLT
TRBJ2-3	TRBV7-2	11	ASRRTSGSRGY
TRBJ2-7	TRBV7-2	9	ASSLDREQY
TRBJ2-3	TRBV18	15	ASSPGTGTGYTDTQY
TRBJ2-3	TRBV19	12	ASSLGPNPDTQY
TRBJ2-4	TRBV5-6	14	ASSVVAGPTKNIQY
TRBJ2-5	TRBV19	16	ASSNGYPGQGAGETQY
TRBJ2-1	TRBV7-9	14	ASSLYSASSYNEQF
TRBJ1-1	TRBV28	12	ASKEGRGGVEAF
TRBJ2-3	TRBV28	9	ASSLRDTQY
TRBJ1-2	TRBV2	10	ASTQERYGYT
TRBJ2-5	TRBV7-2	13	ASSKASGKRETQY
TRBJ2-5	TRBV11-3	14	ASSQKLAGGSKTQY
TRBJ2-3	TRBV7-3	12	ASSLGLETDTQY
TRBJ2-3	TRBV6-1	12	ATKREVGTDTQY
TRBJ2-5	TRBV5-5	13	ASSSLERGGETQY
TRBJ2-7	TRBV5-1	11	ASSLASNYEQY
TRBJ1-5	TRBV19	11	ATAGRDNQPQH
TRBJ1-5	TRBV28	13	ASRARLSRDQPQH
TRBJ2-5	TRBV25-1	13	ASSFESLRGETQY
TRBJ1-5	TRBV2	10	ASRKDYQPQH
TRBJ2-6	TRBV27	13	ASSSQTSGANVLT
TRBJ1-3	TRBV6-1	11	ASSDLAGNTIY
TRBJ1-5	TRBV5-5	14	ASSLGVGLEYQPQH
TRBJ2-5	TRBV19	11	ASSGEPGLAQY
TRBJ2-1	TRBV14	14	ASSQQLGRGYNEQF
TRBJ2-5	TRBV25-1	13	ASSEPGQGKETQY
TRBJ1-2	TRBV7-9	11	ASSLGHPAGYT
TRBJ2-1	TRBV5-1	12	ASHREGGYNEQF
TRBJ2-1	TRBV7-5	14	VRSLAAGSSYNEQF
TRBJ2-7	TRBV7-9	13	ASSLVRGPPYEQY
TRBJ1-2	TRBV5-6	13	ASSLVAHSAYGYT